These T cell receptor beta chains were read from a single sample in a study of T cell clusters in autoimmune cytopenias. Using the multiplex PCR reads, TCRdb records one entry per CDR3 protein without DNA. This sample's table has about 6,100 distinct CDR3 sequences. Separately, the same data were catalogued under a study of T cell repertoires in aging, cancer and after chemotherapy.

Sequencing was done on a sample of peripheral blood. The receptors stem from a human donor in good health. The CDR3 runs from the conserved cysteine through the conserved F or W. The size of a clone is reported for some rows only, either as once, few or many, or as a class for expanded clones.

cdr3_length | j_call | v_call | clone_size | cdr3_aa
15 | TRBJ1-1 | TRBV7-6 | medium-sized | CASSLGGSGNTEAFF
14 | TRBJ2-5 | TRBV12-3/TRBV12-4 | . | CASSPWTGEETQYF
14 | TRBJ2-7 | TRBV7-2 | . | CASSLWLEAYEQYF
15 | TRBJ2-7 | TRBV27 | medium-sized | CASSFSSGGFYEQYF
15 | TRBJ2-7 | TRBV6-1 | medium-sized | CASSERTGSPYEQYF
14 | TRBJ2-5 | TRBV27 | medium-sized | CASHSGGPRETQYF
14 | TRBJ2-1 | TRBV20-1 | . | CSAGIAGVGDEQFF
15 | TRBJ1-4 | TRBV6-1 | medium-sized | CASSVRGGIDEKLFF
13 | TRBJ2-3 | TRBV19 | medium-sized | CASQTSVTDTQYF
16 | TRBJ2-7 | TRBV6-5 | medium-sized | CASSYTGTSDPYEQYF
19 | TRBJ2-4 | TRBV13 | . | CASSFRKTHISGAKNIQYF
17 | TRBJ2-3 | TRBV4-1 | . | CASSPMIGQFDGGTQYF
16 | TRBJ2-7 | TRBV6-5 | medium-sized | CASSAGQGAAIGEQYF
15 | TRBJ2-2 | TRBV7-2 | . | CASRTEGYNTGELFF
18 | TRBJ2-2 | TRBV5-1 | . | CASSPRVGLAGESGELFF
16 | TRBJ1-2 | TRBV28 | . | CASSLGGRGPHRGYTF
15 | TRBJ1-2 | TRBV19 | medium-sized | CASSMGPGFNYGYTF
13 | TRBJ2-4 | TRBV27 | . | CASSNWGENIQYF
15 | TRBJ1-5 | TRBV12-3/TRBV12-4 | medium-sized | CASSFGDKANQPQHF
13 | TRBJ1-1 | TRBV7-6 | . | CASSLEQGFEAFF